Below, 10 T cell receptor beta chains from the same sample are listed, as sequenced in a study of Ad26.COV2.S vaccination and SARS-CoV-2 variants. Treatment defined: roughly 18 received Ad26.COV2.S at low or high dose, single or two shots; a few received placebo; per-sample allocation not given. Following the first vaccine or placebo injection, samples were taken on day 63. Libraries were prepared by immunoSEQ multiplex PCR; TCRdb keeps only in-frame clonotypes and omits some of them. The table records around 300,000 clones, around nine tenths of them present only once. The sample here was peripheral blood, taken in a trial of Ad26.COV2.S vaccine versus placebo. The receptors derive from a person aged 18 to 59 who received the Ad26.COV2.S COVID-19 vaccine or a placebo.

This clone was recorded once. The V gene is TRBV18, the J gene TRBJ1-1; TRBD1 aligns across 9 bases. The CDR3 sequence is 16 residues long. The trim removed 8 bases at V and 0 bases at J, leaving 10 bases unmatched. Germline V gives CDR1 KGHSH, CDR2 LQKENI. CDR3 DNA: TGTGCCAGCAACCCGGGACAGGGTTGGATGAACACTGAAGCTTTCTTT. Translated: CASNPGQGWMNTEAFF.

This clone was seen a handful of times. The CDR3 spells CATSRGTASVEKLFF. The CDR3 bases are TGTGCCACCAGCAGAGGGACAGCCAGTGTCGAAAAACTGTTTTTT. The genes are TRBV15 and TRBJ1-4; D possibly corresponds to TRBD1 (6 bases). The germline V gene has CDR1 LNHNV and CDR2 YYDKDF (reference sequence). The CDR3 loop spans 15 amino acids. The V end lost 1 base, the J end lost 8 bases, and 14 bases lay between the germline ends.

This clone was detected once. CDR3: CASSPRVGDTEAFF. For the CDR3, the DNA is TGCGCCAGCAGTCCCCGGGTAGGGGACACTGAAGCTTTCTTT. The chain has TRBV23-1 and TRBJ1-1, with TRBD1 as a possible D gene (5 bases). TRBV23-1 is recorded as an ORF, its role being uncertain. The CDR3 has 14 amino acids. The V end was cut by 4 bases, the J end by 3 bases, with 12 bases between.

The chain joins TRBV28 to TRBJ2-2; D call uncertain. This CDR3 has 12 residues. With 5 bases removed from V and 9 bases from J, the gap between germline ends came to 10 bases. Germline loops: CDR1 MDHEN, CDR2 SYDVKM. CDR3 protein: CASSLQDRELFF. As DNA, the CDR3 is TGTGCCAGCAGTCTCCAGGATAGGGAGCTGTTTTTT.

The chain has TRBV28 and TRBJ1-6, with 9 nucleotides matching TRBD1. Germline assignment: CDR1 MDHEN and CDR2 SYDVKM. Losses at the gene ends were 6 bases for V and 8 bases for J; bases not matched to a gene: 11. This CDR3 is built from 16 residues. The CDR3 region is CASRTEDRGFDSPLHF. CDR3 in DNA: TGTGCCAGCAGAACGGAGGACAGGGGTTTTGATTCACCCCTCCACTTT. Looking up the rest from reference TRBV28 and TRBJ1-6 gives the full variable domain: DVKVTQSSRYLVKRTGEKVFLECVQDMDHENMFWYRQDPGLGLRLIYFSYDVKMKEKGDIPEGYSVSREKKERFSLILESASTNQTSMYLCASRTEDRGFDSPLHFGNGTRLTVT.

The V gene is TRBV19, the J gene TRBJ1-2; 7 nucleotides align to TRBD1. The CDR3 sequence is 15 residues long. Trimming removed 4 bases from V and 3 bases from J; junction bases left unmatched: 8. CDR1 is LNHDA and CDR2 is SQIVND in the germline V gene (reference sequence). The CDR3 nucleotides read TGTGCCAGTAGTAATTCGGGACAGCGACACTATGGCTACACCTTC. Its protein is CASSNSGQRHYGYTF.

The rearrangement uses TRBV9 and TRBJ1-1, with 10 positions matching TRBD1. The CDR3 length is 14 residues. The J segment lost 7 bases and the V segment lost 4 bases, leaving 7 bases of the junction unmatched. Germline V gives CDR1 SGDLS, CDR2 YYNGEE. In DNA, the CDR3 is TGTGCCAGCAGCACCTCGACAGGGGGCGTTGAAGCTTTCTTT. Its translation is CASSTSTGGVEAFF.

The chain combines TRBV5-1 with TRBJ1-1; 7 bases match TRBD1. The germline V gene has CDR1 SGHRS and CDR2 YFSETQ. The ends lost 1 base at V and 0 bases at J; junction bases unmatched: 3. This CDR3 spans 15 amino acids. The CDR3 spells CASSLMGTVNTEAFF. The CDR3 nucleotides are TGCGCCAGCAGCTTGATGGGGACAGTGAACACTGAAGCTTTCTTT.

This chain connects TRBV27 to TRBJ1-5; D gene uncertain. The ends were cut back, 8 bases at V and 4 bases at J, with 6 bases in the middle. The V gene's germline CDR1 is MNHEY and CDR2 SMNVEV (reference sequence). This CDR3 has 11 residues. The CDR3 DNA reads as TGTGCCAGCGGATTAAATCAGCCCCAGCATTTT. Protein: CASGLNQPQHF.

The chain has TRBV10-3 and TRBJ2-3; 7 bases agree with TRBD2. There are 13 residues in the CDR3. The junction had 10 bases not matched to a gene; V was cut back by 10 bases and J by 6 bases. Germline V gene lookup returns CDR1 ENHRY and CDR2 SYGVKD. CDR3 region: CATGKTSLDTQYF. In DNA form, the CDR3 reads TGTGCCACCGGGAAGACTAGCCTGGATACGCAGTATTTT.